The rows below give T cell receptor beta chains drawn from one sample of a study of cytomegalovirus exposure and HLA in healthy donors. Method: immunoSEQ multiplex PCR; TCRdb's copy keeps in-frame clones and lacks some. The sample has fewer than 150,000 clones, 75% to 80% seen once. Input material: PBMCs. The receptors come from a man between 18 and 35 years old in good health and CMV-seronegative. Both conserved end residues are part of each CDR3. The order of the fields is J gene, clone size, D gene, V gene, CDR3 DNA, CDR3 protein. The D gene is left open where the match is weak. Clone size appears in some rows only: once, few, many, or a class for an expanded clone.

TRBJ2-2,few,.,TRBV7-7,TGTGCCAGCAGCTTAGTATCAATCGGGGTTTCCGGGGAGCTGTTTTTT,CASSLVSIGVSGELFF
TRBJ2-6,.,.,TRBV9,TGTGCCAGCAGCACAGAGGGCAGGGGCCGACACTCTGGGGCCAACGTCCTGACTTTC,CASSTEGRGRHSGANVLTF
TRBJ2-7,.,.,TRBV18,TGTGCCAGCTCACCACAGACAGGAACTGGCGAGCAGTACTTC,CASSPQTGTGEQYF
TRBJ2-7,few,.,TRBV19,TGTGCCAGTAGTCGGCAGGACTACGAGCAGTACTTC,CASSRQDYEQYF
TRBJ2-7,.,.,TRBV6-4,TGTGCCAGGTCGAGTTGGGGCAGAGGCCTCTACGAGCAGTACTTC,CARSSWGRGLYEQYF
TRBJ1-2,once,TRBD1,TRBV6-5,TGTGCCAGCAGTGGACAGGGGAACTATGGCTACACCTTC,CASSGQGNYGYTF
TRBJ1-4,.,TRBD1,TRBV5-1,TGCGCCAGCAGCAATTCTCAGGGGGCGCGGGAAAAACTGTTTTTT,CASSNSQGAREKLFF
TRBJ2-7,.,.,TRBV7-9,TGTGCCAGCTGCCGTGGCGGAAGCTCCTACGAGCAGTACTTC,CASCRGGSSYEQYF
TRBJ1-5,.,TRBD1,TRBV6-5,TGTGCCAGCAGCCGGACAGGGAATCGCAATCAGCCCCAGCATTTT,CASSRTGNRNQPQHF
TRBJ2-5,.,.,TRBV14,TGTGCCAGCAGCCAACGGGTTTTCGGCCAAGAGACCCAGTACTTC,CASSQRVFGQETQYF
TRBJ1-5,.,TRBD1,TRBV18,TGTGCCAGCTCACCTTCTCGGACAGGGGGTAGTCCGCCCCAGCATTTT,CASSPSRTGGSPPQHF
TRBJ1-5,.,.,TRBV4-2,TGTGCCAGCAGCCAAGATTTCAGTTATAGCAATCAGCCCCAGCATTTT,CASSQDFSYSNQPQHF
TRBJ2-1,.,TRBD1,TRBV4-1,TGCGCCAGCAGCCAAACGACAGGGGAGGTTTTCAATGAGCAGTTCTTC,CASSQTTGEVFNEQFF
TRBJ2-7,.,TRBD2,TRBV27,TGTGCCAGCAGTTCGGGACTAGCGGGGTACGAGCAGTACTTC,CASSSGLAGYEQYF
TRBJ2-2,.,.,TRBV9,TGTGCCAGCAGCGTTGGGAGGGGGACCGGGGAGCTGTTTTTT,CASSVGRGTGELFF
TRBJ2-5,.,TRBD1,TRBV9,TGTGCCAGCAGCAATCGACAGGGATTTCAAGAGACCCAGTACTTC,CASSNRQGFQETQYF
TRBJ2-5,few,TRBD1,TRBV14,TGTGCCAGCAGCCAGGGAAGGGGGCTTCTGGAAGAGACCCAGTACTTC,CASSQGRGLLEETQYF
TRBJ1-1,.,.,TRBV19,TGTGCCAGTAGTATCGGTACGCCGACTGAAGCTTTCTTT,CASSIGTPTEAFF
TRBJ2-7,.,.,TRBV15,TGTGCCACCAGCAGAGATCCAGATACCTACGAGCAGTACTTC,CATSRDPDTYEQYF
TRBJ1-5,.,.,TRBV30,TGTGCCTGGAGTGAGCCAGGAAATCAGCCCCAGCATTTT,CAWSEPGNQPQHF
TRBJ1-1,.,.,TRBV7-6,TGTGCCAGCAGTTTTAGCCAGAACACTGAAGCTTTCTTT,CASSFSQNTEAFF
TRBJ1-1,few,.,TRBV10-1,TGCGCCAGCAGTGATCGGTTCGGCACTGAAGCTTTCTTT,CASSDRFGTEAFF
TRBJ2-7,.,.,TRBV2,TGTGCCAGTTCATTCAGGGGTCCGAGCTACGAGCAGTACTTC,CASSFRGPSYEQYF
TRBJ2-7,few,TRBD1,TRBV5-4,TGTGCCAGCAGCCCGCCGGACAGGGAAGACTACGAGCAGTACTTC,CASSPPDREDYEQYF
TRBJ1-2,few,.,TRBV5-1,TGCGCCAGCAGCTGGATCGTTACAGGGTTCTATGGCTACACCTTC,CASSWIVTGFYGYTF
TRBJ2-1,.,TRBD2,TRBV4-2,TGTGCCAGCAGCCTGGCAGGGCGGGAGGGTACCTATAATGAGCAGTTCTTC,CASSLAGREGTYNEQFF
TRBJ1-6,.,.,TRBV30,TGTGCCTGGAATTCACCAGGGTTTTCACCCCTCCACTTT,CAWNSPGFSPLHF
TRBJ1-2,.,.,TRBV2,TGTGCCAGCAGTGACAGGGCCGACTATGGCTACACCTTC,CASSDRADYGYTF
TRBJ2-1,.,TRBD2,TRBV18,TGTGCCAGCTCACAAGGAGCGGGAGTTGAGCAGTTCTTC,CASSQGAGVEQFF
TRBJ1-5,.,.,TRBV28,TGTGCCAGCGTTAAAGTCGCGTATAGCAATCAGCCCCAGCATTTT,CASVKVAYSNQPQHF
TRBJ2-2,.,.,TRBV4-2,TGTGCCAGCAGCCCCCAGGAGGGAGGTACTGGGGAGCTGTTTTTT,CASSPQEGGTGELFF
TRBJ1-2,once,TRBD1,TRBV27,TGTGCCAGCAGTTCAAGACAGGGGAAGGCGTATGGCTACACCTTC,CASSSRQGKAYGYTF
TRBJ2-1,.,TRBD2,TRBV12-5,TGTGCTAGTGGTTTAGGACAGTTGGAGACTAGCGGCAAATACAATGAGCAGTTCTTC,CASGLGQLETSGKYNEQFF
TRBJ1-2,.,TRBD1,TRBV29-1,TGCAGCGTCCACAGGGGGTATGGCTACACCTTC,CSVHRGYGYTF
TRBJ1-2,.,.,TRBV18,TGTGCCAGCTCCTCCCGGGGGAACTATGGCTACACCTTC,CASSSRGNYGYTF
TRBJ2-7,few,TRBD1,TRBV5-1,TGCGCCAGCAGCTTGGCAGTGACAGGGGGCTCCGAGCAGTACTTC,CASSLAVTGGSEQYF
TRBJ2-7,.,TRBD1,TRBV7-6,TGTGCCAGCAGCCAGAGACAGGGTCGACACGAGCAGTACTTC,CASSQRQGRHEQYF
TRBJ2-5,.,.,TRBV5-1,TGCGCCAGCAGCTTGGGTGTCCCGGGAGACCAAGAGACCCAGTACTTC,CASSLGVPGDQETQYF
TRBJ1-1,.,.,TRBV7-5,TGTGTCAGAAGCTTAGAGGGGGACACTGAAGCTTTCTTT,CVRSLEGDTEAFF
TRBJ1-5,.,.,TRBV6-1,TGTGCCAGCATAGTTCAGCCCCAGCATTTT,CASIVQPQHF
TRBJ2-2,.,.,TRBV30,TGTGCCTGGATGATACAGGGGAACACCGGGGAGCTGTTTTTT,CAWMIQGNTGELFF
TRBJ1-5,.,.,TRBV7-9,TGTGCCAGCAGCTTAGGGGGAGGGGGCAATCAGCCCCAGCATTTT,CASSLGGGGNQPQHF
TRBJ2-6,.,.,TRBV19,TGTGCCAGTAGTCCCAGGCGTCCCTCTGGGGCCAACGTCCTGACTTTC,CASSPRRPSGANVLTF
TRBJ1-5,.,.,TRBV7-9,TGTGCCAGCAGCCCCGGTGGGGGGGGATTCAATCAGCCCCAGCATTTT,CASSPGGGGFNQPQHF
TRBJ2-7,.,TRBD2,TRBV27,TGTGCCAGCAGTCCCCTTAGCGGGGCCTCCTACGAGCAGTACTTC,CASSPLSGASYEQYF
TRBJ1-2,.,.,TRBV6-6,TGTGCCAGCAGCCCGACAGAGGACTATGGCTACACCTTC,CASSPTEDYGYTF
TRBJ2-7,.,.,TRBV5-1,TGCGCCAGCAGCTTGCGGTCCGGCTACGAGCAGTACTTC,CASSLRSGYEQYF
TRBJ2-5,.,.,TRBV13,TGTGCCAGCAGCGCCCGACAGACGGAGACCCAGTACTTC,CASSARQTETQYF
TRBJ1-1,.,.,TRBV9,TGTGCCAGCAGCAGGAGCAGGAACACTGAAGCTTTCTTT,CASSRSRNTEAFF